This TCR beta chain was observed in a study of memory CD4+ T cells and cytomegalovirus serostatus. Study conclusions and caveats: Each of approximately 63 CMV-associated TCRbeta sequences occurred in one to five individuals.

From germline, CDR1 is GTSNPN and CDR2 SVGIG (reference sequence). The CDR3 spans 14 residues. The V end was cut by 1 base, the J end by 4 bases, with 11 bases between. Using immunoSEQ multiplex PCR, the repertoire was profiled, and TCRdb retains in-frame clones only, with some absent. The table includes 58,000 or so clones, 70% to 85% detected once. With respect to this clone: As yet, its antigen is unknown.

The sort gate was single viable CD3+CD4+CD8-CD45RO+ cells for memory CD4+ T cells. The genes are TRBV30 and TRBJ2-1, with D hard to call. This sequence originates from an adult in good health and CMV-seropositive. The specimen was memory CD4+ T cells from blood. The CDR3 DNA reads as TGTGCCTGGAGTGAGGGCCAAATTTACAATGAGCAGTTCTTC. Amino acid sequence: CAWSEGQIYNEQFF.